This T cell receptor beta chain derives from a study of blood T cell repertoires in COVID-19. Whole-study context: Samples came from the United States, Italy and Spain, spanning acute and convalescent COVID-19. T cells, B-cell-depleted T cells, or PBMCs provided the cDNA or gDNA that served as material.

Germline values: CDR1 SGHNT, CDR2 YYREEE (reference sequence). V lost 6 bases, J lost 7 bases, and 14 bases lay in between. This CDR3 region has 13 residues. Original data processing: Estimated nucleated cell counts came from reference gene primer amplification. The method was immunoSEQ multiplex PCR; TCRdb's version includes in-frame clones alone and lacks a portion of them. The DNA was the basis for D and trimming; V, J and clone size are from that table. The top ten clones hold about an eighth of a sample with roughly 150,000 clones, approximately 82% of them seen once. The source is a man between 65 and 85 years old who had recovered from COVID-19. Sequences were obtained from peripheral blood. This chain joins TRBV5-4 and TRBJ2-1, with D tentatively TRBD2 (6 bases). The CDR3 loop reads CASNPVGGNEQFF. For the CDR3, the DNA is TGTGCCAGCAACCCGGTCGGGGGAAATGAGCAGTTCTTC.